A single sample is the source of the 20 T cell receptor beta chains below, sequenced in a study of T cell responses to AZD1222 COVID-19 vaccine. Assay: immunoSEQ multiplex PCR; the TCRdb copy retains only in-frame clones and omits some. The table lists about 150,000 clones, roughly 93% of them singletons. This material consisted of peripheral blood, taken 28 days after the second AZD1222 dose. The receptors were gathered from an adult who received the AZD1222 COVID-19 vaccine.

The chain employs TRBV5-1 and TRBJ2-3; TRBD1 is a possible D gene (5 bases). The germline V gene has CDR1 SGHRS and CDR2 YFSETQ. The CDR3 covers 13 residues. V was trimmed by 1 base and J by 4 bases, leaving 7 bases between them. The CDR3 DNA reads TGCGCCAGCAGCTTGCAGGGTTCAGATACGCAGTATTTT. Translation: CASSLQGSDTQYF.

This rearrangement joins TRBV18 to TRBJ2-3; D is uncertain. V lost 2 bases and J lost 5, with 5 bases in between. This CDR3 comprises 12 residues. Germline CDR1 KGHSH, CDR2 LQKENI. CDR3 nucleotides: TGTGCCAGCTCACCAAACAGAGATACGCAGTATTTT. Protein product: CASSPNRDTQYF.

The genes are TRBV19 and TRBJ1-1; 10 nucleotides align to TRBD1. V gave up 4 bases and J gave up 5 bases; unmatched junction bases: 13. Germline lookup yields CDR1 LNHDA and CDR2 SQIVND (reference sequence). CDR3 length: 17 residues. CDR3 amino acids: CASSRLSLRTGGTEAFF. The CDR3 DNA is TGTGCCAGTAGTAGACTCTCTTTGAGGACAGGGGGGACTGAAGCTTTCTTT.

The chain links TRBV5-1 to TRBJ1-5, with D possibly TRBD1 on 5 matching bases. V was clipped by 0 bases and J by 6 bases, with 13 bases between them. CDR3 length: 15 residues. Germline CDR1 is SGHRS and CDR2 is YFSETQ. The DNA for the CDR3 is TGCGCCAGCAGCTTGGTTCCAGGGCAGGGTCAGCCCCAGCATTTT. Protein product: CASSLVPGQGQPQHF.

V is TRBV5-5 and J is TRBJ1-5; 8 bases align to TRBD1. Germline loops: CDR1 SGHKS, CDR2 YYEKEE (reference sequence). CDR3 length: 14 amino acids. V was clipped by 3 bases and J by 6 bases; unmatched bases: 5. The CDR3 region has the DNA TGTGCCAGCAGCTCGGACAGGGCCCGTCAGCCCCAGCATTTT. Translating it yields CASSSDRARQPQHF.

The chain uses TRBV7-8 and TRBJ1-1; D perhaps matches TRBD1 (6 bases). Germline CDR1 and CDR2: SGHVS and FQNEAQ. The CDR3 extends over 13 amino acids. The germline V and J ends were trimmed by 3 bases and 4 bases, with 9 bases remaining between them. The CDR3 nucleotides read TGTGCCAGCAGCTTCGCCAGGGGCACTGAAGCTTTCTTT. Its translation: CASSFARGTEAFF.

This rearrangement joins TRBV5-8 to TRBJ1-2, with D uncertain. In germline, CDR1 is SGHTS, CDR2 YDEGEE. The CDR3 spans 11 residues. Trimming left V 2 bases short and J 5 bases short, with 4 bases between. The CDR3 DNA follows: TGTGCCAGCAGCTTCGGATATGGCTACACCTTC. It specifies CASSFGYGYTF. Supplemented by reference TRBV5-8 and TRBJ1-2, the full variable domain reads EAGVTQSPTHLIKTRGQQATLRCSPISGHTSVYWYQQALGLGLQFLLWYDEGEERNRGNFPPRFSGRQFPNYSSELNVNALELEDSALYLCASSFGYGYTFGSGTRLTVV.

The genes are TRBV5-1 and TRBJ2-7, with 9 nucleotides matching TRBD2. CDR3 length: 16 residues. Germline-derived CDR1 and CDR2 are SGHRS and YFSETQ. V was pared by 0 bases and J by 3 bases, with 7 bases of the junction left unmatched. The CDR3 bases are TGCGCCAGCAGCTTGGCCGAGACTAGCGGCTTCTACGAGCAGTACTTC. The encoded protein is CASSLAETSGFYEQYF.

This rearrangement joins TRBV2 to TRBJ1-6, with TRBD1 identical over 10 bases. The germline gives CDR1 SNHLY, CDR2 FYNNEI. The CDR3 is 14 amino acids. V lost 7 bases and J lost 7; bases outside the gene matches: 4. CDR3 DNA: TGTGCCAGCACTCGACAGGGGGCGAATTCACCCCTCCACTTT. This translates into CASTRQGANSPLHF.

The chain employs TRBV20-1 and TRBJ2-7; 8 bases map to TRBD1. Germline V gene data show CDR1 as DFQATT and CDR2 as SNEGSKA (reference sequence). V lost 6 bases and J lost 5; bases outside the gene matches: 3. The CDR3 totals 11 residues. The CDR3 region has the DNA TGCAGTGCCGCACAGGGGGACGAGCAGTACTTC. Encoded protein: CSAAQGDEQYF.

V gene TRBV2 combines with J gene TRBJ2-7, with D tentatively TRBD2 (5 bases). The germline CDR1 and CDR2 sequences are SNHLY and FYNNEI. The CDR3 length is 11 residues. The V end was cut by 10 bases, the J end by 6 bases, with 13 bases between. CDR3 amino acids: CATRGSREQYF. The CDR3 coding sequence is TGTGCCACCCGGGGTAGCCGCGAGCAGTACTTC.

The chain's CDR3 is CASSRVPTGGSDTQYF. CDR3 DNA: TGTGCCAGCAGTCGAGTCCCGACAGGGGGGTCAGATACGCAGTATTTT. The chain combines TRBV6-2 or TRBV6-3 with TRBJ2-3, with TRBD1 matching over 9 bases. This CDR3 is built from 16 residues. In germline, CDR1 is MNHEY, CDR2 SVGEGT. V lost 5 bases and J lost 4; bases outside the gene matches: 10.

V and J are TRBV11-2 and TRBJ2-1; a possible D gene is TRBD1 (5 bases). The CDR3 spans 14 residues. V was shortened by 5 bases and J by 7 bases, with 15 bases between the two germline ends. In germline, CDR1 is SGHAT, CDR2 FQNNGV. The CDR3 reads CASSPGHVVNEQFF. The CDR3 bases are TGTGCCAGCAGCCCCGGACACGTGGTAAATGAGCAGTTCTTC.

The table lists this clone with a count of one. The rearrangement links TRBV18 to TRBJ1-1; D is unresolved. The germline V gene encodes CDR1 KGHSH and CDR2 LQKENI. The length of the CDR3 is 16 residues. The V gene lost 3 bases and the J gene lost 4 bases, with 18 bases spanning the gap. This CDR3 is CASSPNFGEWGTEAFF. The CDR3 coding sequence is TGTGCCAGCTCACCCAACTTCGGGGAATGGGGCACTGAAGCTTTCTTT.

V and J are TRBV27 and TRBJ2-7; 9 bases line up with TRBD1. CDR1 is MNHEY, CDR2 SMNVEV, per germline (reference sequence). Trimming at V came to 5 bases and at J to 3 bases, leaving 5 bases not matched to a gene. The length of the CDR3 is 14 residues. The CDR3: CASSHQGQGYEQYF. The DNA for the CDR3 is TGTGCCAGCAGTCACCAGGGACAGGGCTACGAGCAGTACTTC.

The gene calls are TRBV18 and TRBJ1-6; the match to TRBD1 covers 8 bases. V dropped 6 bases and J dropped 10; count of bases not matched to a gene: 8. The CDR3 is made up of 14 amino acids. Per germline, CDR1 KGHSH and CDR2 LQKENI. CDR3 nucleotide sequence: TGTGCCAGCTCCCAGGACAGGGTAGGCTCACCCCTCCACTTT. This encodes CASSQDRVGSPLHF.

J is TRBJ2-7 and V is TRBV5-4, with 11 bases fitting TRBD2. Germline V lookup: CDR1 SGHNT, CDR2 YYREEE (reference sequence). J lost 5 bases, V lost 3 bases, and 4 bases had no gene match. CDR3 length: 14 residues. CDR3 region: CASSSKTSGDEQYF. CDR3 sequence (DNA): TGTGCCAGCAGCTCAAAGACTAGCGGGGACGAGCAGTACTTC.

V usage is TRBV6-1 and J usage is TRBJ2-1; no clear D. V was trimmed by 2 bases and J by 5 bases, leaving 4 bases between them. Looked up from germline, CDR1 is MNHNS and CDR2 is SASEGT. The CDR3 spans 12 residues. The chain's CDR3 is CASSELDNEQFF. CDR3 nucleotide sequence: TGTGCCAGCAGTGAACTCGACAATGAGCAGTTCTTC.

This sequence joins TRBV11-2 and TRBJ2-7; TRBD1 or TRBD2 may be the D gene (5 bases each). The CDR3 covers 15 residues. CDR1 and CDR2 from the germline V gene are SGHAT and FQNNGV. Between the trimmed V and J ends, which lost 1 base and 5 bases, there was a span of 15 bases. CDR3 loop: CASSLGGRTHDEQYF. DNA for the CDR3: TGTGCCAGCAGCTTAGGGGGACGGACACACGACGAGCAGTACTTC.

The V gene is TRBV9, the J gene TRBJ2-3, with 12 bases that match TRBD2. This CDR3 contains 15 residues. Germline V gene data show CDR1 as SGDLS and CDR2 as YYNGEE. J gave up 6 bases and V 0 bases, and 2 bases lay outside the gene matches. The CDR3 region is CASSVGLAGADTQYF. The CDR3 region has the DNA TGTGCCAGCAGCGTAGGACTAGCGGGAGCTGATACGCAGTATTTT.